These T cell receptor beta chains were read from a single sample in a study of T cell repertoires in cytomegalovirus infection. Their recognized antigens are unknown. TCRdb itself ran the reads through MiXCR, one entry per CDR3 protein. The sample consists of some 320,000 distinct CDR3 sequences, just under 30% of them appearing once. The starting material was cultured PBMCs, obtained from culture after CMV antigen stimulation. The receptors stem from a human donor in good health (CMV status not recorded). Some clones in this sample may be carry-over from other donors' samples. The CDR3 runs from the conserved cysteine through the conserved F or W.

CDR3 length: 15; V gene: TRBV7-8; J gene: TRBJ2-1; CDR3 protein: CASSLWEASYNEQFF
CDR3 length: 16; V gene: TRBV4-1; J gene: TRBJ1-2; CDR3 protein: CASSQEKGTGPLGYTF
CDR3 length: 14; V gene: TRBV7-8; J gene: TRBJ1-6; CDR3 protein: CASSLLPYNSPLHF
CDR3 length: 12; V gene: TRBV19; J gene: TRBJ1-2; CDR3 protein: CACGTGVFGYTF
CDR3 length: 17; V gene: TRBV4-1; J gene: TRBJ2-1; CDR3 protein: CASSQDLPGLFGDEQFF
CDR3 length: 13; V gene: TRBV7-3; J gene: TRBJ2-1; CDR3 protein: CASSSNIGLRQFF
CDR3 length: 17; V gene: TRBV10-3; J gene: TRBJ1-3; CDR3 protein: CAISESPTGPSGNTIYF
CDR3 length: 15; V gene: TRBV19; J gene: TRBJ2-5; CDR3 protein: CASSMVTGGWETQYF
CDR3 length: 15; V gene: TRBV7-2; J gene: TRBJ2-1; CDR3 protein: CASSSGGSLYNEQFF
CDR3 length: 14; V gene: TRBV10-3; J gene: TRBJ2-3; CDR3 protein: CALGGGLGTDTQYF
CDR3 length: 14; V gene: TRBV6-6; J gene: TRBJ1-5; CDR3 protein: CASTRRQVLSPQHF
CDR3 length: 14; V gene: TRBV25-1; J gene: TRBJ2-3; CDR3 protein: CASSKTRLTDTQYF
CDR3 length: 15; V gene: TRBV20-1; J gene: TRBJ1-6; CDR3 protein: CSARGRERGNSPLHF
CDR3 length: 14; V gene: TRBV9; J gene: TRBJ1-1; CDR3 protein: CASSAYSGDTEAFF
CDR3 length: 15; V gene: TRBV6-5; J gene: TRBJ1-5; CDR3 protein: CASSPGVPSNQPQHF
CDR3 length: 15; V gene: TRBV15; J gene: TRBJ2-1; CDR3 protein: CATSTSGDVYNEQFF
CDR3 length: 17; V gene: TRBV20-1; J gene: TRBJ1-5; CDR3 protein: CSARDLRGTYSNQPQHF
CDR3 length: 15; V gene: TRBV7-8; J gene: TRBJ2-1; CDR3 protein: CASSLRLDKSNEQFF
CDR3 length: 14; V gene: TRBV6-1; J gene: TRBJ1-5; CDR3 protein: CASTNRDMGQPQHF
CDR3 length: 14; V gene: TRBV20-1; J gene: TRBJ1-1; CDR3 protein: CSARSGTGGTEAFF
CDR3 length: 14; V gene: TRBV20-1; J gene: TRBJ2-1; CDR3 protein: CSAGPPAAYNEQFF
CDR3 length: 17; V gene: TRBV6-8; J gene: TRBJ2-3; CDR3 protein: CASSRGLAGGQADTQYF
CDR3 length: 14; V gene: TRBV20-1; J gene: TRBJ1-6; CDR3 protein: CSAMGVFYNSPLHF
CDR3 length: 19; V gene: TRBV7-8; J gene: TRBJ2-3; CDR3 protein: CASSFFAREGLGVTDTQYF
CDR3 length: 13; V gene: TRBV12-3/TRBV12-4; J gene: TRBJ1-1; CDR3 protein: CASSLAPNTEAFF
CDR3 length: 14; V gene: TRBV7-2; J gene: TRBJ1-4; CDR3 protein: CASSPGQANEKLFF